The present TCR beta chain was sequenced within a study of control samples from healthy donors and cancer patients. CDR3 length: 15 amino acids. Trimming stripped 5 bases from V and 0 bases from J, with 12 bases between. CDR1 and CDR2 (germline): SGHRS, YFSETQ. Libraries were prepared by immunoSEQ multiplex PCR; TCRdb keeps only in-frame clonotypes and omits some of them. The sample has some 250,000 clones; roughly four fifths are singletons. This chain connects TRBV5-1 to TRBJ1-3; maybe TRBD1 (6 bases). This sequence originates from an older woman with lung cancer. Sequenced sample: PBMCs. CDR3 sequence reads: CASRQGTPSGNTIYF. CDR3 DNA sequence: TGCGCCAGCAGGCAGGGGACCCCCTCTGGAAACACCATATATTTT. Variable domain in full (rest from reference TRBV5-1 and TRBJ1-3): KAGVTQTPRYLIKTRGQQVTLSCSPISGHRSVSWYQQTPGQGLQFLFEYFSETQRNKGNFPGRFSGRQFSNSRSEMNVSTLELGDSALYLCASRQGTPSGNTIYFGEGSWLTVV.